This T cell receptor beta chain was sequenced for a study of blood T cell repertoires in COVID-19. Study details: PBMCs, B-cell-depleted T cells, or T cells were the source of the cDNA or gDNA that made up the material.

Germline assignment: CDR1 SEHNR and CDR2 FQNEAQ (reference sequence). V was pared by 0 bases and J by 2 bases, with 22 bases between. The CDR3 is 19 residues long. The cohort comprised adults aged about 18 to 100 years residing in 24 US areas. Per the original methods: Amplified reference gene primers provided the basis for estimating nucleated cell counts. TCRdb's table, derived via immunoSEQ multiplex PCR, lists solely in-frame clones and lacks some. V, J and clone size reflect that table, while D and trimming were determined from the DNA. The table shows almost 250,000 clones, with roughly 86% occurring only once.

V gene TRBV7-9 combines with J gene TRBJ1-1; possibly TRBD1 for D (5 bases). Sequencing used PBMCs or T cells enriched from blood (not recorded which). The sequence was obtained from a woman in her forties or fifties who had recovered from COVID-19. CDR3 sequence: CASSLAGRGLGYTNTEAFF. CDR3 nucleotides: TGTGCCAGCAGCTTAGCGGGGAGGGGCCTGGGCTACACAAACACTGAAGCTTTCTTT. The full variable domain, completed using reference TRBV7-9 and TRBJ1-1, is DTGVSQNPRHKITKRGQNVTFRCDPISEHNRLYWYRQTLGQGPEFLTYFQNEAQLEKSRLLSDRFSAERPKGSFSTLEIQRTEQGDSAMYLCASSLAGRGLGYTNTEAFFGQGTRLTVV.